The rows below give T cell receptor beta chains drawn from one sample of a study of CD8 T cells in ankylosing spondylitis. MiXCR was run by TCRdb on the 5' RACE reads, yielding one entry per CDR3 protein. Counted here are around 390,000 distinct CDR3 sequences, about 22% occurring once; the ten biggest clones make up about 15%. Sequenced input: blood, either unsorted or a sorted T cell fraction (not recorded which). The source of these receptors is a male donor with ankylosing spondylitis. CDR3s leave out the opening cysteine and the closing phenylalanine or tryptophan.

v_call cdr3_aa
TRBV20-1 SARVTYNSPLH
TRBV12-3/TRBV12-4 ASTFNSGNTIY
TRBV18 ASSPTGLAGAYGANVLT
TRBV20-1 SARDWGSSYEQY
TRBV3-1 ASSQGGIAGGSDTQY
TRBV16 ASSQLQWDTQY
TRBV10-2 ASRATYSPGLKNTKQY
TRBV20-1 SASTGVVSYNEQF
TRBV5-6 ASSPPQEYYNEQF
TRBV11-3 ASSLRLDEDTQY
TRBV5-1 ASSLGLTSGNEQF
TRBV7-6 ASSSSGLSTDTQY
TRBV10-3 AISRGQNSPLH
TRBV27 ASSLFNEQF
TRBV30 AWSVAGRQPQH
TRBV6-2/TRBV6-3 ASSYGAALSSYEQY